Listed here is a single TCR beta chain. Antigen: not known. The data stem from a study of vaccination effects on CD4 cells after COVID-19. Antigen-specific CD4+ T cells were expanded (with viral peptide pools) by the ViraFEST assay ahead of sequencing. The culture ran for approximately nine days before CD4+ T cells were isolated. Participants got two doses of BNT162b2 or mRNA-1273 vaccine. The CDR3 extends over 16 amino acids. CDR1 is MNHNS, CDR2 SASEGT, per germline. V lost 2 bases and J 4 bases, leaving 15 bases between the germline ends. Produced via immunoSEQ multiplex PCR; TCRdb's table is partial and in-frame only. In the table there are tens of thousands of clones, around 81% of which are singletons.

This receptor was obtained from a human donor who received a COVID-19 vaccine. The rearrangement uses TRBV6-1 and TRBJ1-3; D is possibly TRBD1 (5 bases). Here the sequenced sample was CD4+ T cells from PBMCs cultured with HCoV-229E spike peptides, taken after COVID-19 vaccination. The CDR3 region is CASSENGGARGNTIYF. In DNA, the CDR3 is TGTGCCAGCAGTGAAAACGGGGGTGCCCGCGGAAACACCATATATTTT.